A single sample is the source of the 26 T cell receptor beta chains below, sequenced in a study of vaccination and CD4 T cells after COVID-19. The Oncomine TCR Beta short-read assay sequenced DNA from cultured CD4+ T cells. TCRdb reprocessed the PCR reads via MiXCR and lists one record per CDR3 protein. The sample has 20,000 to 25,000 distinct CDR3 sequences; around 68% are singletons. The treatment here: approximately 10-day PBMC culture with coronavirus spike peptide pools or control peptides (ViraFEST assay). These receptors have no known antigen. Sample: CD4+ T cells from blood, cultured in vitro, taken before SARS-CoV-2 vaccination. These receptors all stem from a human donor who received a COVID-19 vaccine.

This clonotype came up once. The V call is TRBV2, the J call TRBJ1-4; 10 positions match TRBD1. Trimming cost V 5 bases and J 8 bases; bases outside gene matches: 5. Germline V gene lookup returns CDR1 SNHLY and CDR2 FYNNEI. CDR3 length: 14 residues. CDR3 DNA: TGTGCCAGCAGTCGACAGGGGGCGAACGAAAAACTGTTTTTT. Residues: CASSRQGANEKLFF.

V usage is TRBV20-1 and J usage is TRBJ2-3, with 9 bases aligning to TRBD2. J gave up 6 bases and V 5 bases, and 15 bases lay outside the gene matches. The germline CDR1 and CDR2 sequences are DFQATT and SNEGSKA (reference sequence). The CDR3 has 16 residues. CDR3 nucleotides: TGCAGTGCTCAAAGTACGATTAGCGGGGGTGGCGATACGCAGTATTTT. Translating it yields CSAQSTISGGGDTQYF.

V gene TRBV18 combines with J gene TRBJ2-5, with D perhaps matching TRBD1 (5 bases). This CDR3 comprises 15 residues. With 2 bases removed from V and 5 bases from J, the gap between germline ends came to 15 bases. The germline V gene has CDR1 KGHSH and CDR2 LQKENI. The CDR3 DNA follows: TGTGCCAGCTCACCATCCGTGACAGCCGGCGAGACCCAGTACTTC. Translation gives CASSPSVTAGETQYF.

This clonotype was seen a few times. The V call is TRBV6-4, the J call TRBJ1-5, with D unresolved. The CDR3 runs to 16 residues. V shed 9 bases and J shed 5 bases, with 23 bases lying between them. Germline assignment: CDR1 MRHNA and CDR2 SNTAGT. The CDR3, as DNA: TGTGCCAGTTTCACGCCAGGTGGCCCCAAAGATCAGCCCCAGCATTTT. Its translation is CASFTPGGPKDQPQHF.

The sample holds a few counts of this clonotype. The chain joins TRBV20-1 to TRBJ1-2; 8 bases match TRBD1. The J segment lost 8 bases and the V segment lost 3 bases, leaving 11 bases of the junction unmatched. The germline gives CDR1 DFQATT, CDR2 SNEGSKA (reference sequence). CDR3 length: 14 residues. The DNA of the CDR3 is TGCAGTGCTAGTACCCCTCCAGGGGGCAACGGCTACACCTTC. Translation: CSASTPPGGNGYTF.

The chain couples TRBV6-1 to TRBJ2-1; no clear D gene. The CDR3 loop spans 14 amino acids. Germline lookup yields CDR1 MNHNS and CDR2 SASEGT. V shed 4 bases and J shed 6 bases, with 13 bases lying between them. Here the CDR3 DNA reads TGTGCCAGCAGTGGAGAACTGGAATTCAATGAGCAGTTCTTC. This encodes CASSGELEFNEQFF.

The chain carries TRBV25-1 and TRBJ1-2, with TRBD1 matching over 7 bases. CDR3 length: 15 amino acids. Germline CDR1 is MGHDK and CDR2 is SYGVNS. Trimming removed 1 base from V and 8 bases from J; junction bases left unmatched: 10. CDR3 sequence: CASSESGTVRRGYTF. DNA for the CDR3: TGTGCCAGCAGTGAATCCGGGACAGTACGTCGAGGCTACACCTTC.

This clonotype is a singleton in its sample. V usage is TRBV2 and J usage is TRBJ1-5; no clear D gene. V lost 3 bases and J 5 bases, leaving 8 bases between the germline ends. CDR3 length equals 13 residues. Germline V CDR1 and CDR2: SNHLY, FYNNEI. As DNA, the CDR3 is TGTGCCAGCAGTGACACCAGGTATCAGCCCCAGCATTTT. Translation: CASSDTRYQPQHF. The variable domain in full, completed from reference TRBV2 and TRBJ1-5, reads EPEVTQTPSHQVTQMGQEVILRCVPISNHLYFYWYRQILGQKVEFLVSFYNNEISEKSEIFDDQFSVERPDGSNFTLKIRSTKLEDSAMYFCASSDTRYQPQHFGDGTRLSIL.

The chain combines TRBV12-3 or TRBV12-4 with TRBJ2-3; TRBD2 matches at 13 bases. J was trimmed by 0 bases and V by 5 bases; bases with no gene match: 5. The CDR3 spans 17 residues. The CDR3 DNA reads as TGTGCCAGCAGTCCTAGGACTAGCGGGAGAAGCACAGATACGCAGTATTTT. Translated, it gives CASSPRTSGRSTDTQYF.

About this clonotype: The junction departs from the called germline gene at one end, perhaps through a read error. In DNA form, the CDR3 reads TGTGCCATCAGTGAGTCGTGGTCCACTAATTATGGCTACACCTTC. Amino acid sequence: CAISESWSTNYGYTF. The chain uses TRBV10-3 and TRBJ1-2; D remains unclear. The CDR3 extends over 15 amino acids. Per germline, CDR1 ENHRY and CDR2 SYGVKD.

The CDR3 protein is CASSIGEVNTEAFF. The DNA for the CDR3 is TGTGCCAGTAGTATAGGTGAGGTGAACACTGAAGCTTTCTTT. The chain links TRBV19 to TRBJ1-1; D call uncertain. The CDR3 runs 14 residues. Germline CDR1 LNHDA, CDR2 SQIVND (reference sequence). Trimming cost V 1 base and J 0 bases, with 6 bases left between them.

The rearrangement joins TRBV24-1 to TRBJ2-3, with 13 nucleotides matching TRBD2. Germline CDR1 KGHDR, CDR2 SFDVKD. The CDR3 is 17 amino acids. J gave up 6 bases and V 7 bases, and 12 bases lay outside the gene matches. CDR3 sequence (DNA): TGTGCCACCAGACCAAAGGTACTAGCGGGGGGGTGGGATACGCAGTATTTT. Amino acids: CATRPKVLAGGWDTQYF.

CDR3: CAWSGGPNEKLFF. CDR3 DNA: TGTGCCTGGAGTGGCGGCCCTAATGAAAAACTGTTTTTT. The V gene is TRBV30, the J gene TRBJ1-4; D unresolved. Looked up from germline, CDR1 is GTSNPN and CDR2 is SVGIG (reference sequence). The CDR3 is 13 residues long. The V end lost 1 base, the J end lost 3 bases, and 6 bases lay between the germline ends.

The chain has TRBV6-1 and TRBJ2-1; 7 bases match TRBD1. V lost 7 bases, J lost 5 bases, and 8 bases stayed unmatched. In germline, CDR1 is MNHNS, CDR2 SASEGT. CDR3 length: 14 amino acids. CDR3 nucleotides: TGTGCCAGCAAAAGGGGACAGAGAAACAATGAGCAGTTCTTC. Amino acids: CASKRGQRNNEQFF.

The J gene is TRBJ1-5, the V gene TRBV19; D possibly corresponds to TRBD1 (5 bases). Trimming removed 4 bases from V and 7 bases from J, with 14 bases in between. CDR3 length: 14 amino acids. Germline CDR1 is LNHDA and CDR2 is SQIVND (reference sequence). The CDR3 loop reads CASSTHRIEQPQHF. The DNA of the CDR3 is TGTGCCAGTAGTACCCACAGGATCGAGCAGCCCCAGCATTTT.

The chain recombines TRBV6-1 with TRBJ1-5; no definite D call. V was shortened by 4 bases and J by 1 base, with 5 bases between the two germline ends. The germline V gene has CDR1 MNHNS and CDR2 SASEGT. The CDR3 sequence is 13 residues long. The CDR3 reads CASSVESNQPQHF. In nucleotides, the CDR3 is TGTGCCAGCAGTGTTGAAAGCAATCAGCCCCAGCATTTT.

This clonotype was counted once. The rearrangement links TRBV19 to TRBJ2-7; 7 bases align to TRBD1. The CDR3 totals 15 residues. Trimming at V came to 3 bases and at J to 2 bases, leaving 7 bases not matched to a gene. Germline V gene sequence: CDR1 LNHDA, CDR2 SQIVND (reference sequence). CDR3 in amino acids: CASSIADRAPYEQYF. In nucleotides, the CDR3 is TGTGCCAGTAGTATCGCCGACAGGGCGCCCTACGAGCAGTACTTC.

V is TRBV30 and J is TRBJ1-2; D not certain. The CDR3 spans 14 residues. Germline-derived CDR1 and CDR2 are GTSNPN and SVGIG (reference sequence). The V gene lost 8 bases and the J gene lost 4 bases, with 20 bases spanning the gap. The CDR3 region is CARAYGSLPYGYTF. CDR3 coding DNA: TGTGCCCGAGCGTACGGTTCCCTCCCCTATGGCTACACCTTC.

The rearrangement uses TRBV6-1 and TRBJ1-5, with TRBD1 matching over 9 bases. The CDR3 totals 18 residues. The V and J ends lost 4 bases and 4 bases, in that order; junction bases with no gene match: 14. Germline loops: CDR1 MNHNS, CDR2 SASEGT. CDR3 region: CASSVSLTGGLDNQPQHF. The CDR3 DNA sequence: TGTGCCAGCAGTGTTTCCTTAACAGGGGGCCTGGATAATCAGCCCCAGCATTTT.

CDR3 region: CASSQGAGLYLQPQHF. The CDR3, as DNA: TGTGCCAGCAGTCAGGGGGCGGGCCTATATCTTCAGCCCCAGCATTTT. The chain is built from TRBV6-1 and TRBJ1-5; 8 nucleotides align to TRBD1. Germline values: CDR1 MNHNS, CDR2 SASEGT. The CDR3 spans 16 residues. J gave up 6 bases and V 5 bases, and 12 bases lay outside the gene matches.

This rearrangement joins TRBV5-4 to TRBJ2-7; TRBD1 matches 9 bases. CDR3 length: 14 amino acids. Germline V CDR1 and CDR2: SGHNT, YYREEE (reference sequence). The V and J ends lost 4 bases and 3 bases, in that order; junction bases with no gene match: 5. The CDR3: CASSPTGGFYEQYF. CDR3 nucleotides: TGTGCCAGCAGCCCGACAGGGGGGTTCTACGAGCAGTACTTC.

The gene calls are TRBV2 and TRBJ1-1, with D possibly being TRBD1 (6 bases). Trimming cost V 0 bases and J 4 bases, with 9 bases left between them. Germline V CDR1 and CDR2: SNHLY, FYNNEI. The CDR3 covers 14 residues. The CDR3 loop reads CASSEASGVTEAFF. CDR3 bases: TGTGCCAGCAGTGAAGCGTCAGGGGTCACTGAAGCTTTCTTT.

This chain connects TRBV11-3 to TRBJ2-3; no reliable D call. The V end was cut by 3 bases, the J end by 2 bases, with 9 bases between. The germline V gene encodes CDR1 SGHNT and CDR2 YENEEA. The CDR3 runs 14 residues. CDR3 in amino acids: CASSFGPSTDTQYF. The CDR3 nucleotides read TGTGCCAGCAGCTTTGGGCCATCCACAGATACGCAGTATTTT. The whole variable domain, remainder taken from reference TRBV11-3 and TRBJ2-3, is EAGVVQSPRYKIIEKKQPVAFWCNPISGHNTLYWYLQNLGQGPELLIRYENEEAVDDSQLPKDRFSAERLKGVDSTLKIQPAELGDSAVYLCASSFGPSTDTQYFGPGTRLTVL.

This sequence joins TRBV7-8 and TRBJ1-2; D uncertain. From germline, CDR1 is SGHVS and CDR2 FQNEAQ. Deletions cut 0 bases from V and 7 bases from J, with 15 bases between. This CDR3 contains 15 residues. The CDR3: CASSLAELGGSGYTF. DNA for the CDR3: TGTGCCAGCAGCTTAGCGGAACTCGGAGGGTCTGGCTACACCTTC.

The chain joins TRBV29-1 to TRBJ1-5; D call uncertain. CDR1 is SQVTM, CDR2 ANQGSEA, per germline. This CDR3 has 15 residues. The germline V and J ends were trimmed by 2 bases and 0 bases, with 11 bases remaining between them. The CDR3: CSVELSGNSNQPQHF. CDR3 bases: TGCAGCGTTGAATTGTCGGGAAATAGCAATCAGCCCCAGCATTTT.

The CDR3 here is CAWTGGPTEAFF. The CDR3 region has the DNA TGTGCCTGGACAGGGGGGCCCACTGAAGCTTTCTTT. This chain connects TRBV30 to TRBJ1-1, with 7 bases matching TRBD1. Germline assignment: CDR1 GTSNPN and CDR2 SVGIG (reference sequence). This CDR3 region has 12 residues. The trim removed 4 bases at V and 4 bases at J, leaving 3 bases unmatched.